A single sample is the source of the 29 T cell receptor beta chains below, sequenced in a study. MiXCR was run by TCRdb on the 5' RACE reads, yielding one entry per CDR3 protein. The repertoire holds about 32,000 distinct CDR3 sequences, with 27% as singletons. Tregs were sorted as CD4+CD25+CD127-/low cells. What was sequenced was tumor-infiltrating Tregs sorted from the breast tumor. These receptors were obtained from a female donor with breast cancer.

This clonotype appeared many times. The chain is built from TRBV7-8 and TRBJ1-1; D ambiguous. This CDR3 has 11 residues. V gave up 5 bases and J gave up 8 bases, with 9 bases separating them. Germline loops: CDR1 SGHVS, CDR2 FQNEAQ. CDR3 bases: TGTGCCAGCAGCCCGCGGGAGGAAGCTTTCTTT. Translation gives CASSPREEAFF. The entire variable domain, with the rest obtained from reference TRBV7-8 and TRBJ1-1, is as follows: GAGVSQSPRYKVAKRGQDVALRCDPISGHVSLFWYQQALGQGPEFLTYFQNEAQLDKSGLPSDRFFAERPEGSVSTLKIQRTQQEDSAVYLCASSPREEAFFGQGTRLTVV.

This clonotype was picked up many times. The chain carries TRBV24-1 and TRBJ2-1; D is undetermined. Trimming took off 2 bases at V and 10 bases at J, with 11 bases between the two ends. Per germline, CDR1 KGHDR and CDR2 SFDVKD. The CDR3 runs to 13 residues. The CDR3, as DNA: TGTGCCACCAGTGATTCGGGTTTTGGCGAGCAGTTCTTC. As protein: CATSDSGFGEQFF.

Comments on this clonotype: Without the conserved terminal phenylalanine or tryptophan, this CDR3 likely stems from a read error. CDR3 sequence reads: CASSPTWTPFSRAYEQYL. Written as DNA, the CDR3 is TGCGCCAGCAGCCCGACGTGGACTCCTTTCAGCCGAGCCTACGAGCAGTACCTC. The chain joins TRBV5-1 to TRBJ2-7; possibly TRBD2 for D (5 bases). V lost 4 bases and J lost 2, with 25 bases in between. There are 18 residues in the CDR3. In germline, CDR1 is SGHRS, CDR2 YFSETQ.

This clonotype showed up many times. The gene calls are TRBV5-1 and TRBJ2-3; 12 bases fit TRBD1. Germline V CDR1 and CDR2: SGHRS, YFSETQ. Trimming at V came to 4 bases and at J to 4 bases, leaving 7 bases not matched to a gene. The CDR3 runs 16 residues. The CDR3 loop is CASSLMGQGASDTQYF. DNA of the CDR3: TGCGCCAGCAGCCTGATGGGACAGGGGGCGTCAGATACGCAGTATTTT.

This clonotype has ten or more counts. The V call is TRBV29-1, the J call TRBJ1-2; no reliable D call. Deletions cut 1 base from V and 2 bases from J, with 5 bases between. Per the germline V gene, CDR1 is SQVTM and CDR2 is ANQGSEA. CDR3 length: 12 residues. CDR3 DNA: TGCAGCGTTGAAGTACCCAACTATGGCTACACCTTC. It is translated as CSVEVPNYGYTF.

This clonotype has just a few counts. CDR3 nucleotides: TGTGCCAGTAGTTTCCACGGGAACACTGAAGCTTTCTTT. It codes for CASSFHGNTEAFF. The chain links TRBV19 to TRBJ1-1; D not certain. Germline-derived CDR1 and CDR2 are LNHDA and SQIVND (reference sequence). V was shortened by 5 bases and J by 1 base, with 8 bases between the two germline ends. This CDR3 region has 13 residues.

This clonotype turned up a few times. The chain links TRBV20-1 to TRBJ2-2; D is uncertain. Germline CDR1 and CDR2: DFQATT and SNEGSKA (reference sequence). Trimming removed 5 bases from V and 6 bases from J, with 19 bases in between. The CDR3 has 15 residues. CDR3 amino acids: CSAQTPGSQAGELFF. CDR3 nucleotide sequence: TGCAGTGCTCAAACCCCGGGCTCGCAGGCCGGGGAGCTGTTTTTT.

A few counts support this clonotype. This chain uses TRBV4-1 with TRBJ1-1; TRBD1 matches at 7 bases. The germline CDR1 and CDR2 sequences are MGHRA and YSYEKL. The CDR3 loop spans 17 amino acids. Germline trimming cut 1 base from V and 4 bases from J; bases unmatched to any gene: 12. The CDR3 protein is CASSQVLQGVGSTEAFF. The CDR3 bases are TGCGCCAGCAGCCAAGTCCTTCAGGGGGTTGGGAGCACTGAAGCTTTCTTT.

This clonotype was observed a handful of times. The chain uses TRBV5-6 and TRBJ2-7; D not certain. V gave up 6 bases and J gave up 2 bases, with 12 bases separating them. CDR3 size: 13 residues. Germline values: CDR1 SGHDT, CDR2 YYEEEE. The CDR3 DNA reads TGTGCCAGCACCCTCGAGGCCCCCTACGAGCAGTACTTC. This sequence encodes CASTLEAPYEQYF.

The genes are TRBV2 and TRBJ1-1; 7 bases align to TRBD1. The CDR3 has 11 amino acids. Germline V gene lookup returns CDR1 SNHLY and CDR2 FYNNEI. Germline trimming cut 8 bases from V and 3 bases from J; bases unmatched to any gene: 0. The DNA of the CDR3 is TGTGCCAGCGGGACAGACACTGAAGCTTTCTTT. Translating gives CASGTDTEAFF.

This clonotype was seen ten or more times. V is TRBV12-3 or TRBV12-4 and J is TRBJ2-7; D tentatively reads TRBD1 or TRBD2 (5 bases each). Trimming shortened V by 6 bases and J by 3 bases, and 18 bases separated the two germline ends. This CDR3 spans 15 amino acids. The CDR3 coding sequence is TGTGCCAGCAGCCCTGACCGGGACGTCGTCTACGAGCAGTACTTC. Translating it yields CASSPDRDVVYEQYF.

V usage is TRBV20-1 and J usage is TRBJ2-3; D remains unclear. Germline-derived CDR1 and CDR2 are DFQATT and SNEGSKA (reference sequence). V lost 1 base and J 1 base, leaving 9 bases between the germline ends. CDR3 length: 14 amino acids. CDR3 sequence: CSARVLGGTDTQYF. The DNA of the CDR3 is TGCAGTGCTAGAGTATTAGGCGGCACAGATACGCAGTATTTT.

Comment on this clonotype: Lacking the conserved final phenylalanine or tryptophan, this CDR3 likely reflects a read error. V gene TRBV12-3 or TRBV12-4 combines with J gene TRBJ1-3; D gene unclear. The V and J ends lost 10 bases and 4 bases respectively, with 14 bases between them. The CDR3 is 13 amino acids. For the CDR3, the DNA is TGTGCCAACCAGGAGATGTCAGGAAACACCATATATCTT. It translates to CANQEMSGNTIYL.

The chain combines TRBV7-3 with TRBJ2-5, with D perhaps TRBD1 (5 bases). The CDR3 spans 14 residues. Trimming took 2 bases from V and 5 from J, leaving 12 bases between them. Germline V gene data show CDR1 as SGHTA and CDR2 as FQGTGA. This chain's CDR3 is CASSLGHGAETQYF. CDR3 DNA sequence: TGTGCCAGCAGCTTAGGTCATGGGGCTGAGACCCAGTACTTC.

This clonotype has more than one count but fewer than ten. This chain joins TRBV11-2 and TRBJ2-1; no reliable D call. The germline CDR1 and CDR2 sequences are SGHAT and FQNNGV. The CDR3 consists of 17 residues. V shed 0 bases and J shed 6 bases, with 18 bases lying between them. CDR3 in amino acids: CASSLEGSYTRGNEQFF. CDR3 DNA: TGTGCCAGCAGCTTAGAAGGTAGCTACACACGAGGCAATGAGCAGTTCTTC.

Many counts were recorded for this clonotype. The chain recombines TRBV5-4 with TRBJ2-7; a possible D gene is TRBD1 (6 bases). CDR3 length: 15 residues. Deletions cut 3 bases from V and 9 bases from J, with 22 bases between. The germline gives CDR1 SGHNT, CDR2 YYREEE (reference sequence). CDR3 residues: CASSSPGQPERGQYF. The CDR3 region has the DNA TGTGCCAGCAGCTCACCCGGACAGCCGGAGAGAGGGCAGTACTTC.

V gene TRBV29-1 combines with J gene TRBJ2-3; the match to TRBD2 covers 7 bases. The germline V gene has CDR1 SQVTM and CDR2 ANQGSEA. Trimming at V came to 6 bases and at J to 0 bases, leaving 12 bases not matched to a gene. The CDR3 contains 16 residues. For the CDR3, the DNA is TGCAGCGTGGGGGGGGGACTACTATCTAGCACAGATACGCAGTATTTT. This gives the protein CSVGGGLLSSTDTQYF.

This clonotype was seen at least ten times. The chain joins TRBV6-1 to TRBJ2-7; possibly TRBD1 for D (6 bases). V lost 2 bases and J lost 3, with 14 bases in between. Per the germline V gene, CDR1 is MNHNS and CDR2 is SASEGT. CDR3 size: 15 residues. This CDR3 is CASSERARGGYEQYF. The CDR3 DNA is TGTGCCAGCAGTGAACGGGCCAGGGGCGGCTACGAGCAGTACTTC.

Regarding this clonotype: Being one base from a much bigger clone, this may be a read error. The rearrangement uses TRBV7-9 and TRBJ2-1; 9 bases match TRBD2. The germline V gene has CDR1 SEHNR and CDR2 FQNEAQ (reference sequence). This CDR3 has 15 amino acids. In nucleotides, the CDR3 is TGTGCCAGCAGTTTAGAGGGACTAGCCTACAATGAGCAGCTCTTC. Protein: CASSLEGLAYNEQLF. The full variable domain, in which reference TRBV7-9 and TRBJ2-1 provide the parts outside the CDR3, is DTGVSQNPRHKITKRGQNVTFRCDPISEHNRLYWYRQTLGQGPEFLTYFQNEAQLEKSRLLSDRFSAERPKGSFSTLEIQRTEQGDSAMYLCASSLEGLAYNEQLFGPGTRLTVL.

This clonotype was found many times. This chain uses TRBV7-3 with TRBJ1-6, with D possibly being TRBD1 (5 bases). There are 13 residues in the CDR3. V was clipped by 3 bases and J by 7 bases, with 7 bases between them. From germline, CDR1 is SGHTA and CDR2 FQGTGA. The CDR3 DNA is TGTGCCAGCAGCTTCGGGGGAAATTCACCCCTCCACTTT. It encodes CASSFGGNSPLHF.

The chain uses TRBV6-5 and TRBJ1-5; no clear D. Germline V gene sequence: CDR1 MNHEY, CDR2 SVGAGI. The V and J ends lost 6 bases and 3 bases respectively, with 15 bases between them. The CDR3 is 15 residues long. The CDR3 DNA sequence: TGTGCCAGCAGCTCCCTTGGACGGAACAATCAGCCCCAGCATTTT. Residues: CASSSLGRNNQPQHF.

Ten or more counts support this clonotype. The genes are TRBV10-3 and TRBJ2-1; 10 nucleotides agree with TRBD2. V was pared by 10 bases and J by 9 bases, with 12 bases of the junction left unmatched. The length of the CDR3 is 14 residues. CDR1 ENHRY and CDR2 SYGVKD come from the germline V gene. The CDR3 DNA reads TGTGCCACCTGGAATAGCGGGAGGCAGGGTGAGCAGTTCTTC. It specifies CATWNSGRQGEQFF.

At least ten counts were recorded for this clonotype. This sequence joins TRBV12-3 or TRBV12-4 and TRBJ1-1, with a possible D match to TRBD1 (5 bases). The CDR3 spans 14 residues. Between the trimmed V and J ends, which lost 3 bases and 5 bases, there was a span of 13 bases. CDR3 sequence (DNA): TGTGCCAGCAGTTTCGGACACCCGAGGACTGAAGCTTTCTTT. Encoded protein: CASSFGHPRTEAFF.

This clonotype occurred many times. The CDR3 sequence is CASSRRPSGSSYEQYF. The CDR3 DNA follows: TGTGCCAGCAGTCGACGACCTAGCGGGTCGTCCTACGAGCAGTACTTC. This rearrangement joins TRBV27 to TRBJ2-7, with 8 bases that match TRBD2. There are 16 residues in the CDR3. Germline V gene data show CDR1 as MNHEY and CDR2 as SMNVEV (reference sequence). Trimming took 5 bases from V and 1 from J; bases not matched to a gene: 10.

This clonotype appeared a few times. The gene calls are TRBV10-3 and TRBJ2-1; tentatively, D is TRBD2 (5 bases). Trimming left V 0 bases short and J 1 base short, with 10 bases between. The CDR3 is made up of 16 amino acids. CDR1 is ENHRY, CDR2 SYGVKD, per germline. The CDR3, as DNA: TGTGCCATCAGTGAGTCCGGGGTAGGGTCCTACAATGAGCAGTTCTTC. Translated: CAISESGVGSYNEQFF.

CDR3 in DNA: TGCAGTGCTAGAGATCCAAACGCAGGCTCCGGGGAGCTGTTTTTT. It yields the protein CSARDPNAGSGELFF. The V call is TRBV20-1, the J call TRBJ2-2; no clear D gene. The germline V gene encodes CDR1 DFQATT and CDR2 SNEGSKA (reference sequence). Trimming removed 0 bases from V and 6 bases from J, with 14 bases in between. This CDR3 region has 15 residues.

In regard to this clonotype: This clone may be a read error of a much larger clone one base away. The rearrangement joins TRBV6-5 to TRBJ2-4; TRBD1 might be the D (5 bases). The germline V gene has CDR1 MNHEY and CDR2 SVGAGI. V was clipped by 9 bases and J by 12 bases, with 12 bases between them. The CDR3 extends over 10 amino acids. This chain's CDR3 is CASLKDTQYF. The DNA of the CDR3 is TGTGCCAGTCTAAAGGACACTCAGTACTTC.

Ten or more counts support this clonotype. The chain employs TRBV11-2 and TRBJ2-2; 13 bases map to TRBD2. The CDR3 extends over 16 amino acids. The germline CDR1 and CDR2 sequences are SGHAT and FQNNGV. V dropped 8 bases and J dropped 1; count of bases not matched to a gene: 4. This CDR3 reads CASGRLAGGNTGELFF. The CDR3 DNA sequence: TGTGCCAGCGGTAGACTAGCGGGAGGGAACACCGGGGAGCTGTTTTTT.

Many counts were recorded for this clonotype. The gene calls are TRBV20-1 and TRBJ2-1; 9 nucleotides line up with TRBD2. With V trimmed by 1 base and J by 4 bases, 14 bases remained unmatched. Per germline, CDR1 DFQATT and CDR2 SNEGSKA (reference sequence). The CDR3 is 18 amino acids. CDR3 sequence: CSARARGRALFGYNEQFF. In nucleotides, the CDR3 is TGCAGTGCTAGAGCGCGCGGGAGGGCCTTATTCGGTTACAATGAGCAGTTCTTC.